A single sample is the source of the 12 T cell receptor beta chains below, sequenced in a study of T-cell reconstitution after alpha-beta-depleted transplantation in children. Using unique molecular identifiers, the investigators prepared the TCRbeta library. TCRdb fed the PCR reads into MiXCR, producing one record per CDR3 protein. The sample yields approximately 1,000,000 distinct CDR3 sequences, less than 30% seen once. The sample was PBMCs, mostly from graft donor cells, taken 360 days after TCRalphabeta/CD19-depleted stem cell transplant. These receptors came from a boy under two years old who had a stem cell transplant for SCID, so the T cells may come from the graft donor.

The gene calls are TRBV11-1 and TRBJ2-5; D not certain. There are 15 residues in the CDR3. The V end lost 3 bases, the J end lost 3 bases, and 14 bases lay between the germline ends. Germline lookup yields CDR1 SGHAT and CDR2 FQDESV (reference sequence). The CDR3, as DNA: TGTGCCAGCAGCTTGGGCTCCTGGGCGGAAGAGACCCAGTACTTC. Translating it yields CASSLGSWAEETQYF.

The V call is TRBV21-1, the J call TRBJ1-1. TRBV21-1 is a pseudogene segment. This CDR3 region has 14 residues. CDR3 in amino acids: CASSKAPGSTEAFF. The CDR3 DNA reads TGTGCCAGCAGCAAAGCACCAGGGAGCACTGAAGCTTTCTTT.

This clonotype was detected a few times. The V gene is TRBV5-1, the J gene TRBJ2-7; a possible D gene is TRBD1 (6 bases). The CDR3 consists of 13 residues. Germline V gene sequence: CDR1 SGHRS, CDR2 YFSETQ. With 1 base removed from V and 4 bases from J, the gap between germline ends came to 9 bases. CDR3 in amino acids: CASSLTGQYEQYF. DNA of the CDR3: TGCGCCAGCAGCTTGACCGGACAGTACGAGCAGTACTTC.

V usage is TRBV27 and J usage is TRBJ2-6; D not resolved. V lost 0 bases to trimming and J lost 0 bases, with 6 bases between them. This CDR3 has 16 residues. From germline, CDR1 is MNHEY and CDR2 SMNVEV (reference sequence). CDR3 in amino acids: CASSLSHISGANVLTF. In nucleotides, the CDR3 is TGTGCCAGCAGTTTATCTCACATCTCTGGGGCCAACGTCCTGACTTTC.

This clonotype appeared many times. The chain links TRBV5-6 to TRBJ2-1, with a weak D call TRBD2 (6 bases). The CDR3 covers 15 residues. The V end lost 4 bases, the J end lost 8 bases, and 19 bases lay between the germline ends. Germline CDR1 and CDR2: SGHDT and YYEEEE. This CDR3 reads CASSPRRAVWYEQFF. CDR3 DNA sequence: TGTGCCAGCAGCCCTAGGAGGGCGGTGTGGTATGAGCAGTTCTTC.

V and J are TRBV20-1 and TRBJ2-1, with a possible D match to TRBD1 (6 bases). Germline V gene sequence: CDR1 DFQATT, CDR2 SNEGSKA (reference sequence). The ends were cut back, 6 bases at V and 0 bases at J, with 15 bases in the middle. CDR3 length: 15 residues. The CDR3 DNA follows: TGCAGTGCCCATCCCGCCAGGGGCTCCTACAATGAGCAGTTCTTC. Its translation: CSAHPARGSYNEQFF.

There are a few counts of this clonotype. The chain combines TRBV29-1 with TRBJ2-7; TRBD1 agrees at 7 bases. The germline CDR1 and CDR2 sequences are SQVTM and ANQGSEA. The J segment lost 8 bases and the V segment lost 6 bases, leaving 13 bases of the junction unmatched. CDR3 length: 13 residues. CDR3 sequence reads: CSVSDRGQEQQYF. The CDR3 DNA sequence: TGCAGCGTGTCCGATCGTGGACAGGAGCAGCAGTACTTC.

The chain has TRBV11-2 and TRBJ2-1, with TRBD1 identical over 9 bases. Losses at the gene ends were 2 bases for V and 3 bases for J; bases not matched to a gene: 11. This CDR3 has 18 amino acids. Looked up from germline, CDR1 is SGHAT and CDR2 is FQNNGV. Here the CDR3 DNA reads TGTGCCAGCAGCTTAAGAACCCCCGGGGGACAGGGCTACAATGAGCAGTTCTTC. Translated, it gives CASSLRTPGGQGYNEQFF. The variable domain in full, with the rest retrieved from reference TRBV11-2 and TRBJ2-1, is EAGVAQSPRYKIIEKRQSVAFWCNPISGHATLYWYQQILGQGPKLLIQFQNNGVVDDSQLPKDRFSAERLKGVDSTLKIQPAKLEDSAVYLCASSLRTPGGQGYNEQFFGPGTRLTVL.

In its sample, this clonotype was seen a few times. The chain joins TRBV20-1 to TRBJ1-4; maybe TRBD1 (5 bases). This CDR3 is built from 15 residues. V was cut by 5 bases and J by 7 bases, with 20 bases left in between. Germline V gene data show CDR1 as DFQATT and CDR2 as SNEGSKA (reference sequence). The CDR3 protein is CSAGRDPRRGEKLFF. The CDR3, as DNA: TGCAGTGCTGGACGGGACCCACGCCGCGGTGAAAAACTGTTTTTT.

This clonotype appeared a few times. CDR3 sequence: CASSWEVGELFF. CDR3 bases: TGTGCCAGCAGCTGGGAGGTCGGGGAGCTGTTTTTT. The chain carries TRBV12-3 or TRBV12-4 and TRBJ2-2, with a tentative D call TRBD2 (6 bases). Deletions cut 6 bases from V and 7 bases from J, with 9 bases between. This CDR3 has 12 amino acids.

To note about this clonotype: One end of the junction is discordant with germline, which a read error may explain. CDR3 loop: CATSFGGPYGYTF. The DNA for the CDR3 is TGTGCCACCAGCTTCGGGGGGCCCTATGGCTACACCTTC. This chain connects TRBV5-6 to TRBJ1-2, with D possibly being TRBD1 (6 bases). Germline V lookup: CDR1 SGHDT, CDR2 YYEEEE. This CDR3 has 13 amino acids. Variable domain in full (rest from reference TRBV5-6 and TRBJ1-2): DAGVTQSPTHLIKTRGQQVTLRCSPKSGHDTVSWYQQALGQGPQFIFQYYEEEERQRGNFPDRFSGHQFPNYSSELNVNALLLGDSALYLCATSFGGPYGYTFGSGTRLTVV.

This clonotype was seen many times. The genes are TRBV7-2 and TRBJ2-5, with D possibly called TRBD1 or TRBD2 (7 bases each). Trimming left V 5 bases short and J 4 bases short, with 20 bases between. This CDR3 region has 16 residues. CDR1 and CDR2 from the germline V gene are SGHTA and FQGNSA. The CDR3: CASSTSTGRGGETQYF. CDR3 sequence (DNA): TGTGCCAGCAGCACATCGACAGGGAGGGGAGGAGAGACCCAGTACTTC. Complete variable domain (other parts from reference TRBV7-2 and TRBJ2-5): GAGVSQSPSNKVTEKGKDVELRCDPISGHTALYWYRQSLGQGLEFLIYFQGNSAPDKSGLPSDRFSAERTGGSVSTLTIQRTQQEDSAVYLCASSTSTGRGGETQYFGPGTRLLVL.